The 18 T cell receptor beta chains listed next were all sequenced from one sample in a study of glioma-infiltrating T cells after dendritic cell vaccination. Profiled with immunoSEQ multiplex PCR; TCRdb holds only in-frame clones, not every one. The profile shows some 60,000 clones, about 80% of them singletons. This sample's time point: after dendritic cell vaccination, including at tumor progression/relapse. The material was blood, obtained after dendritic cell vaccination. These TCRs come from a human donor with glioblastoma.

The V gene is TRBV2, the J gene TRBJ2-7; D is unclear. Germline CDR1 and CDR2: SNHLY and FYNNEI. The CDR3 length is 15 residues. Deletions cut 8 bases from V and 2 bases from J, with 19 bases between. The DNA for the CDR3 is TGTGCCAGCGGTCGCGGCTCCTATTCCACCTACGAGCAGTACTTC. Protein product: CASGRGSYSTYEQYF.

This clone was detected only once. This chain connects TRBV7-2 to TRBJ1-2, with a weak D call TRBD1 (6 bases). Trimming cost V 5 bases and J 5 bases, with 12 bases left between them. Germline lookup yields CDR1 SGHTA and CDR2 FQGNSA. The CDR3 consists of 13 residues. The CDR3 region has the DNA TGTGCCAGCAGCCCGGACACAGGGTATGGCTACACCTTC. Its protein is CASSPDTGYGYTF.

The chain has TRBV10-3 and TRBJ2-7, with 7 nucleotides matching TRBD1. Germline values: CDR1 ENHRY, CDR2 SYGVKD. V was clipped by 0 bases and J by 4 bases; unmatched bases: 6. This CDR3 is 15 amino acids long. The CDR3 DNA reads TGTGCCATCAGTGAGTCAGCAGGGGGAGAGTACGAGCAGTACTTC. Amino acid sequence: CAISESAGGEYEQYF.

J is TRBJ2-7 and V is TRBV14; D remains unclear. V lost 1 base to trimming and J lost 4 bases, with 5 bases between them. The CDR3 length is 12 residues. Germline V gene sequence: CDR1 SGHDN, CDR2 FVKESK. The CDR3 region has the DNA TGTGCCAGCAGCCAAGGAACTTACGAGCAGTACTTC. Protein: CASSQGTYEQYF. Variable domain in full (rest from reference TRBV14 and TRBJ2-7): EAGVTQFPSHSVIEKGQTVTLRCDPISGHDNLYWYRRVMGKEIKFLLHFVKESKQDESGMPNNRFLAERTGGTYSTLKVQPAELEDSGVYFCASSQGTYEQYFGPGTRLTVT.

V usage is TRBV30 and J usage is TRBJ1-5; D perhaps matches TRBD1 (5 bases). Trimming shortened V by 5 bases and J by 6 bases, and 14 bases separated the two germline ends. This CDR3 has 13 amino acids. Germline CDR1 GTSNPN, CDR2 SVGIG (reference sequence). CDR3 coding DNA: TGTGCCTGGGGGGAGGGGCGGTCTCAGCCCCAGCATTTT. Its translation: CAWGEGRSQPQHF.

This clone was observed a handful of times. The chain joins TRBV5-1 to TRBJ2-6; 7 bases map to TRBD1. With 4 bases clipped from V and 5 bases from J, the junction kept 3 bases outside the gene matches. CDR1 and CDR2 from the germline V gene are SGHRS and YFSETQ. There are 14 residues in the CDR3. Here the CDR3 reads CASSMTGWANVLTF. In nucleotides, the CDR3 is TGCGCCAGCAGCATGACAGGGTGGGCCAACGTCCTGACTTTC.

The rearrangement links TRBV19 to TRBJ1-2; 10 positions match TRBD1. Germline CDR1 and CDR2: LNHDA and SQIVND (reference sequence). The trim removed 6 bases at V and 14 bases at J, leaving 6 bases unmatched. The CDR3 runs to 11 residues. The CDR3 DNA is TGTGCCAGTAGAAGACAGGGGGCTTTGACCTTC. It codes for CASRRQGALTF.

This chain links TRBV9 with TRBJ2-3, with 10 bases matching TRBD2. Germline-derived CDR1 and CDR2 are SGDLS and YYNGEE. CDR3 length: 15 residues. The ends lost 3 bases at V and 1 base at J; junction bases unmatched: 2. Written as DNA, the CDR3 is TGTGCCAGCAGCGCCCTAGCGGGGGGCACAGATACGCAGTATTTT. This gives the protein CASSALAGGTDTQYF.

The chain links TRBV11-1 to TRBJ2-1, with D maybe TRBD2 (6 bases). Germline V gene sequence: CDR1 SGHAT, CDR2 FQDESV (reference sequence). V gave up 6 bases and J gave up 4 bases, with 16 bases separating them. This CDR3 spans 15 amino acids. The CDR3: CASSYLARLYNEQFF. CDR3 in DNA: TGTGCCAGCAGTTATCTAGCGAGGCTATACAATGAGCAGTTCTTC. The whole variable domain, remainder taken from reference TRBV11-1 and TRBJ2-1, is EAEVAQSPRYKITEKSQAVAFWCDPISGHATLYWYRQILGQGPELLVQFQDESVVDDSQLPKDRFSAERLKGVDSTLKIQPAELGDSAMYLCASSYLARLYNEQFFGPGTRLTVL.

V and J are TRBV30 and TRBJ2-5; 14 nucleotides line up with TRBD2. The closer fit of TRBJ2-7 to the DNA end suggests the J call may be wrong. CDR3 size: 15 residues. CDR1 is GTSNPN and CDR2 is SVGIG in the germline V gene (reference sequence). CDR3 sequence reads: CAWSVGTSGGYEQYF. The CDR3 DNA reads TGTGCCTGGAGTGTGGGGACTAGCGGGGGATACGAGCAGTACTTC.

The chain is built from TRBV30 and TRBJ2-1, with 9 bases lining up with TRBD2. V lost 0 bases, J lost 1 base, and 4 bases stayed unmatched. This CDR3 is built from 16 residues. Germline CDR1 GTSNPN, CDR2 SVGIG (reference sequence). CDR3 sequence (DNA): TGTGCCTGGAGTGTTAAGCGGGGGGTGTCCTACAATGAGCAGTTCTTC. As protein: CAWSVKRGVSYNEQFF.

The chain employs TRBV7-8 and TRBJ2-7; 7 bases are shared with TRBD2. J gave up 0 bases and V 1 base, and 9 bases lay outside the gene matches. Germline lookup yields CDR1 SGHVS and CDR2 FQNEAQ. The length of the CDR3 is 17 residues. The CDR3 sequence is CASSLGAWGGSSYEQYF. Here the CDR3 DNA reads TGTGCCAGCAGCTTAGGGGCATGGGGGGGGAGCTCCTACGAGCAGTACTTC.

Written as DNA, the CDR3 is TGTGCCAGCAGTGATGGACAGGGAGAGACCCAGTACTTC. Its translation: CASSDGQGETQYF. The chain is built from TRBV6-1 and TRBJ2-5; 8 positions match TRBD1. From germline, CDR1 is MNHNS and CDR2 SASEGT. The CDR3 is 13 residues long. V was pared by 3 bases and J by 4 bases, with 1 base of the junction left unmatched.

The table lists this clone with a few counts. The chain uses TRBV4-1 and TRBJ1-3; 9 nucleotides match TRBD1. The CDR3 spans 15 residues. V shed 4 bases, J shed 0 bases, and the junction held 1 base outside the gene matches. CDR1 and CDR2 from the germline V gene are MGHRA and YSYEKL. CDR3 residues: CASSPDRGSGNTIYF. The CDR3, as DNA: TGCGCCAGCAGCCCGGACAGGGGCTCTGGAAACACCATATATTTT.

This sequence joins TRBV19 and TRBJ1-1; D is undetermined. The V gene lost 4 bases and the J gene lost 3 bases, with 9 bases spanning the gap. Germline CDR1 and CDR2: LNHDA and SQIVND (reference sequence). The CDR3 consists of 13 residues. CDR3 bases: TGTGCCAGTAGTACCTCCGTCGACACTGAAGCTTTCTTT. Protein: CASSTSVDTEAFF.

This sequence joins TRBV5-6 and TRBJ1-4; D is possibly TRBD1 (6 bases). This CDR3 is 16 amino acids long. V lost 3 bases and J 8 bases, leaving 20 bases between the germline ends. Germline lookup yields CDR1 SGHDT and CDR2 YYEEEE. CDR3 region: CASSSYLGALEEKLFF. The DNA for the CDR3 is TGTGCCAGCAGCTCATACCTGGGGGCATTGGAAGAAAAACTGTTTTTT.

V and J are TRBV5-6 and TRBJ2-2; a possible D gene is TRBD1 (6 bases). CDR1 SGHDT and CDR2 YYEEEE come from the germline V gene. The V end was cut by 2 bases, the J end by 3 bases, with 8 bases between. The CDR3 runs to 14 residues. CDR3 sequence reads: CASSFKGDTGELFF. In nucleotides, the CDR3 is TGTGCCAGCAGCTTTAAGGGGGACACCGGGGAGCTGTTTTTT. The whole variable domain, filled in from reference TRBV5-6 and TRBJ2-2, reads DAGVTQSPTHLIKTRGQQVTLRCSPKSGHDTVSWYQQALGQGPQFIFQYYEEEERQRGNFPDRFSGHQFPNYSSELNVNALLLGDSALYLCASSFKGDTGELFFGEGSRLTVL.

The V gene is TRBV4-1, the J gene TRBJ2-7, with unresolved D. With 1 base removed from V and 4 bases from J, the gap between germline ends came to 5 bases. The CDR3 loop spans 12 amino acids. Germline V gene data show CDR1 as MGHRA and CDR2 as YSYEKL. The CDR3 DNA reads TGCGCCAGCAGCCAAGCGGGTTACGAGCAGTACTTC. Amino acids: CASSQAGYEQYF.